A single sample gave rise to the 8 T cell receptor beta chains below, sequenced in a study of OX40 agonist ivuxolimab in advanced cancers. Repertoires were generated with immunoSEQ multiplex PCR, while TCRdb's copy carries only in-frame clones and drops some. The sample contains roughly 69,000 clones, approximately 89% of which appear only once. This material consisted of CD4+ or CD8+ T cells sorted from blood, taken in a trial of the OX40 agonist ivuxolimab. These receptors all come from an adult with an advanced solid tumor such as melanoma, head and neck, liver or kidney cancer.

The genes are TRBV19 and TRBJ1-5, with 11 bases aligning to TRBD1. This CDR3 region has 18 residues. Germline trimming cut 5 bases from V and 2 bases from J; bases unmatched to any gene: 11. CDR1 and CDR2 (germline): LNHDA, SQIVND (reference sequence). Here the CDR3 DNA reads TGTGCCAGTAGTCGGGACAGGGGGGCAATATTGGGCAATCAGCCCCAGCATTTT. Protein product: CASSRDRGAILGNQPQHF.

The chain employs TRBV5-1 and TRBJ1-4, with 10 nucleotides matching TRBD1. Germline values: CDR1 SGHRS, CDR2 YFSETQ. Trimming at V came to 5 bases and at J to 8 bases, leaving 9 bases not matched to a gene. The CDR3 is 15 residues long. The CDR3 sequence: CASSRSGTGDEKLFF. In DNA form, the CDR3 reads TGCGCCAGCAGTCGCTCCGGGACAGGGGACGAAAAACTGTTTTTT.

This clone was counted only a few times. The chain employs TRBV4-1 and TRBJ1-5; D gene ambiguous. CDR3 size: 13 residues. V was shortened by 1 base and J by 7 bases, with 8 bases between the two germline ends. From germline, CDR1 is MGHRA and CDR2 YSYEKL. The CDR3 DNA reads as TGCGCCAGCAGCCAAGCAGGAGAACAGCCCCAGCATTTT. It yields the protein CASSQAGEQPQHF.

The genes are TRBV19 and TRBJ2-7; 11 nucleotides match TRBD1. The V gene end was trimmed by 2 bases and the J gene end by 3 bases; junction bases not matched to a gene: 3. The CDR3 runs to 15 residues. CDR1 LNHDA and CDR2 SQIVND come from the germline V gene (reference sequence). CDR3 in amino acids: CASSIQDRGHYEQYF. The CDR3 coding sequence is TGTGCCAGTAGTATACAGGACAGGGGGCACTACGAGCAGTACTTC.

The rearrangement joins TRBV7-9 to TRBJ1-2; no definite D call. Germline V gene lookup returns CDR1 SEHNR and CDR2 FQNEAQ (reference sequence). V lost 1 base, J lost 4 bases, and 13 bases lay in between. The CDR3 has 15 residues. CDR3 sequence (DNA): TGTGCCAGCAGCTTAGAAGGGAGGAATACCTATGGCTACACCTTC. Encoded protein: CASSLEGRNTYGYTF.

The rearrangement links TRBV5-6 to TRBJ2-5; the D gene could be TRBD1 or TRBD2 (5 bases each). The CDR3 sequence is 15 residues long. Germline CDR1 reads SGHDT; CDR2 reads YYEEEE. V lost 0 bases to trimming and J lost 4 bases, with 13 bases between them. CDR3 protein: CASSLAAGGGETQYF. The CDR3, as DNA: TGTGCCAGCAGCTTGGCGGCAGGTGGGGGAGAGACCCAGTACTTC.

The chain couples TRBV19 to TRBJ2-6; D assignment may be TRBD1 or TRBD2 (5 bases each). Trimming removed 3 bases at V and 4 bases at J, with 16 bases between. This CDR3 is 17 amino acids long. The V gene's germline CDR1 is LNHDA and CDR2 SQIVND (reference sequence). This chain's CDR3 is CASSIRRIGTGANVLTF. In DNA, the CDR3 is TGTGCCAGTAGTATCCGGCGCATTGGGACCGGGGCCAACGTCCTGACTTTC. Full variable domain (rest looked up from reference TRBV19 and TRBJ2-6): DGGITQSPKYLFRKEGQNVTLSCEQNLNHDAMYWYRQDPGQGLRLIYYSQIVNDFQKGDIAEGYSVSREKKESFPLTVTSAQKNPTAFYLCASSIRRIGTGANVLTFGAGSRLTVL.

This CDR3 is CASSERIAGGPVDEQFF. The CDR3 nucleotides are TGTGCCAGCAGTGAACGAATAGCGGGGGGGCCTGTCGATGAGCAGTTCTTC. The V gene is TRBV6-1, the J gene TRBJ2-1; 11 nucleotides match TRBD2. Germline V lookup: CDR1 MNHNS, CDR2 SASEGT. V shed 2 bases and J 8 bases; nucleotides not matched to a gene: 11. The CDR3 has 17 amino acids.